This T cell receptor (beta chain) was sequenced in a study of OX40 agonist ivuxolimab in advanced cancers. Study as a whole: Age averaged around 59 years (range about 23 to 80), and around 78% were male. Study-wide results and caveats: On average, CD8+ T cells showed a greater number of expanded clones than CD4+.

The CDR3 contains 13 residues. Trimming stripped 3 bases from V and 5 bases from J, with 11 bases between. Germline V lookup: CDR1 KGHSH, CDR2 LQKENI. A note on this clone: Its antigen is as yet unknown.

Method: immunoSEQ multiplex PCR; TCRdb's copy keeps in-frame clones and lacks some. The profile shows tens of thousands of clones, 89% of them singletons. The source material was CD4+ or CD8+ T cells sorted from blood, sampled in a trial of the OX40 agonist ivuxolimab. The receptor was derived from an adult with an advanced solid tumor such as melanoma, head and neck, liver or kidney cancer. V is TRBV18 and J is TRBJ2-7, with TRBD1 as a possible D gene (7 bases). CDR3 sequence reads: CASSPGRGDEQYF. CDR3 coding DNA: TGTGCCAGCTCACCCGGCAGGGGGGACGAGCAGTACTTC.